This T cell receptor (beta chain) appears in the sequencing data of a study of blood T cell repertoires in COVID-19. CDR3 length: 15 amino acids. V was pared by 2 bases and J by 8 bases, with 15 bases between. Germline values: CDR1 SGHAT, CDR2 FQNNGV. Assay used: immunoSEQ multiplex PCR; TCRdb lists only in-frame clones, some missing. The profile covers roughly 120,000 clones, with 81% appearing a single time and 1.5% to 1.9% taken by the ten largest. The source of this sequence is a man aged 50 or older with acute or convalescent COVID-19. The gene calls are TRBV11-2 and TRBJ1-4; unclear D gene. The material sequenced was peripheral blood. The CDR3 here is CASSLMGLSGEKLFF. CDR3 sequence (DNA): TGTGCCAGCAGCTTAATGGGCTTGAGCGGGGAAAAACTGTTTTTT.